Below are 8 T cell receptor beta chains sequenced from a single sample in a study of T-cell memory formation after mild COVID-19. TCRdb analysed the 5' RACE reads with MiXCR anew, one entry per CDR3 protein. The sample lists more than 300,000 distinct CDR3 sequences; about 13% were seen once. The source material was PBMCs or a T cell subset sorted from them (not recorded which). These receptors were taken from a man aged 18 to 29 who had mild COVID-19 (a few samples of this study predate the infection). Cell type and time point are not known.

The genes are TRBV7-8 and TRBJ2-3; D call uncertain. CDR1 is SGHVS and CDR2 is FQNEAQ in the germline V gene. This CDR3 comprises 13 residues. V shed 1 base and J shed 7 bases, with 9 bases lying between them. The CDR3 nucleotides read TGTGCCAGCAGCTTAGACTTCTCGAATACGCAGTATTTT. Its translation is CASSLDFSNTQYF.

The rearrangement joins TRBV6-6 to TRBJ2-5; D gene uncertain. In germline, CDR1 is MNHNY, CDR2 SVGAGI (reference sequence). The CDR3 extends over 13 amino acids. The germline V and J ends were trimmed by 7 bases and 0 bases, with 9 bases remaining between them. CDR3 sequence (DNA): TGTGCCAGCACAGAAGCCAACCAAGAGACCCAGTACTTC. Encoded protein: CASTEANQETQYF.

This clonotype was seen a few times. The rearrangement links TRBV5-1 to TRBJ2-3, with 10 bases lining up with TRBD2. The ends lost 0 bases at V and 5 bases at J; junction bases unmatched: 9. There are 17 residues in the CDR3. The germline CDR1 and CDR2 sequences are SGHRS and YFSETQ. CDR3 bases: TGCGCCAGCAGCTTGGCTTTAGCGGGGGGCCGAGAAGATACGCAGTATTTT. It encodes CASSLALAGGREDTQYF. The full variable domain, completed using reference TRBV5-1 and TRBJ2-3, is KAGVTQTPRYLIKTRGQQVTLSCSPISGHRSVSWYQQTPGQGLQFLFEYFSETQRNKGNFPGRFSGRQFSNSRSEMNVSTLELGDSALYLCASSLALAGGREDTQYFGPGTRLTVL.

This rearrangement joins TRBV2 to TRBJ2-1, with D possibly matching TRBD2 (5 bases). CDR1 is SNHLY, CDR2 FYNNEI, per germline. CDR3 length: 14 residues. Trimming removed 7 bases at V and 7 bases at J, with 17 bases between. The CDR3 loop reads CASKLEGTSNEQFF. The CDR3 nucleotides are TGTGCCAGCAAGCTTGAGGGAACCTCTAATGAGCAGTTCTTC.

The V and J genes are TRBV6-2 or TRBV6-3 and TRBJ2-4, with 13 bases aligning to TRBD2. The CDR3 covers 18 residues. CDR1 MNHEY and CDR2 SVGEGT come from the germline V gene. The J segment lost 0 bases and the V segment lost 2 bases, leaving 4 bases of the junction unmatched. In DNA, the CDR3 is TGTGCCAGCAGTTACAGACTAGCGGGGGGATTAGCCAAAAACATTCAGTACTTC. Encoded protein: CASSYRLAGGLAKNIQYF.

This sequence joins TRBV6-2 or TRBV6-3 and TRBJ1-5, with D tentatively TRBD1 (5 bases). Between the trimmed V and J ends, which lost 2 bases and 6 bases, there was a span of 8 bases. The CDR3 sequence is 13 residues long. The germline gives CDR1 MNHEY, CDR2 SVGEGT. As DNA, the CDR3 is TGTGCCAGCAGTTACGGGGGTTTTCAGCCCCAGCATTTT. It specifies CASSYGGFQPQHF.

This clonotype was counted between two and nine times. The chain uses TRBV9 and TRBJ2-7, with 8 bases fitting TRBD2. Germline V gives CDR1 SGDLS, CDR2 YYNGEE. This CDR3 region has 13 residues. With V trimmed by 4 bases and J by 9 bases, 9 bases remained unmatched. CDR3: CASSPGGRVRQYV. As DNA, the CDR3 is TGTGCCAGCAGCCCGGGGGGGAGGGTACGGCAGTACGTC.

Only a few counts were recorded for this clonotype. The V call is TRBV5-1, the J call TRBJ2-3, with D tentatively TRBD1 or TRBD2 (6 bases each). Trimming removed 0 bases at V and 6 bases at J, with 17 bases between. The CDR3 has 16 amino acids. Germline loops: CDR1 SGHRS, CDR2 YFSETQ. In DNA, the CDR3 is TGCGCCAGCAGCTTGGGGGGGGCCGGGTATACGGATACGCAGTATTTT. Translating gives CASSLGGAGYTDTQYF. Drawing the rest from reference TRBV5-1 and TRBJ2-3, the complete variable domain is KAGVTQTPRYLIKTRGQQVTLSCSPISGHRSVSWYQQTPGQGLQFLFEYFSETQRNKGNFPGRFSGRQFSNSRSEMNVSTLELGDSALYLCASSLGGAGYTDTQYFGPGTRLTVL.